This T cell receptor beta chain is from a study of blood T cell repertoires in COVID-19. About the research overall: Collection of acute and convalescent COVID-19 samples took place in the United States, Italy and Spain. PBMCs, B-cell-depleted T cells, or T cells provided the cDNA or gDNA that made up the material.

CDR3 length: 16 residues. Germline assignment: CDR1 GTSNPN and CDR2 SVGIG (reference sequence). The V end lost 3 bases, the J end lost 5 bases, and 19 bases lay between the germline ends. Assay: immunoSEQ multiplex PCR; the TCRdb copy retains only in-frame clones and omits some. The sample carries roughly 180,000 clones, 90% to 95% recorded once. Sample: peripheral blood. The origin of this receptor is a man between 25 and 39 years old with COVID-19, enrolled during active disease. The V gene is TRBV30, the J gene TRBJ1-4; D may be TRBD1 (6 bases). CDR3: CAWRDLIRDKNEKLFF. For the CDR3, the DNA is TGTGCCTGGAGGGACCTAATACGGGACAAAAATGAAAAACTGTTTTTT.